Following are 14 T cell receptor beta chains from one sample sequenced in a study of T cells in Graves' hyperthyroidism and ophthalmopathy (dated by TCRdb to 2018 to 2020). Library preparation was by multiplex PCR. Sequencing used an Illumina HiSeq 2000. The TCR beta CDR3 regions were amplified from the RNA transcripts. The TCR CDR3 was subjected to a first round of RT-PCR using the HTBI primer set and the Qiagen OneStep RT-PCR kit. In-frame beta chains were kept once TCRdb had trimmed the public reads at Q25 with fastp and called clones with MiXCR. Rows with one shared CDR3 protein collapse into an entry with the most common genes and DNA. Within this sample are about 400,000 distinct CDR3 sequences, with 15% to 19% of them counted one time only. The ten largest clones represent 7.5% to 9% of the sample. Sequenced: blood. These receptor sequences come from a woman between 18 and 29 years old with Graves' hyperthyroidism.

Ten or more counts support this clonotype. The chain joins TRBV6-2 or TRBV6-3 to TRBJ1-2; the match to TRBD1 covers 10 bases. The germline V gene encodes CDR1 MNHEY and CDR2 SVGEGT. V lost 2 bases to trimming and J lost 7 bases; unmatched junction nucleotides: 10. The CDR3 is 16 residues long. The CDR3 reads CASSYSTTGGYIGYTF. DNA of the CDR3: TGTGCCAGCAGTTACAGCACGACAGGGGGCTATATTGGCTACACCTTC.

In the case of this clonotype: This may be a read error: a much more frequent sequence differs by one nucleotide. The chain uses TRBV5-1 and TRBJ2-7, with TRBD1 identical over 7 bases. Germline V gene sequence: CDR1 SGHRS, CDR2 YFSETQ. The CDR3 contains 15 residues. Trimming cost V 4 bases and J 3 bases; bases outside gene matches: 10. In nucleotides, the CDR3 is TGCGCCAGCAGCGTCGGGGACAGCAGAGGCTACGAGCAGTACTTC. Translation gives CASSVGDSRGYEQYF.

This clonotype appeared many times. This chain joins TRBV20-1 and TRBJ2-1, with a tentative D call TRBD1 (6 bases). CDR3 length: 16 amino acids. Germline V gene sequence: CDR1 DFQATT, CDR2 SNEGSKA (reference sequence). V was shortened by 4 bases and J by 7 bases, with 23 bases between the two germline ends. CDR3 nucleotides: TGCAGTGCTACCCTTCCACAGGGAATGGGTATGAATGAGCAGTTCTTC. This codes for CSATLPQGMGMNEQFF.

This clonotype was counted a few times. The chain combines TRBV6-2 or TRBV6-3 with TRBJ1-5; D uncertain. Germline V gene lookup returns CDR1 MNHEY and CDR2 SVGEGT. The CDR3 is 15 residues long. The ends were cut back, 6 bases at V and 0 bases at J, with 12 bases in the middle. CDR3 sequence (DNA): TGTGCCAGCAGGGCGCAGGAGAATAGCAATCAGCCCCAGCATTTT. It translates to CASRAQENSNQPQHF.

This clonotype was observed at least ten times. The J gene is TRBJ2-1, the V gene TRBV11-3, with a possible D match to TRBD2 (6 bases). V lost 5 bases to trimming and J lost 7 bases, with 12 bases between them. Per the germline V gene, CDR1 is SGHNT and CDR2 is YENEEA. The CDR3 is 13 amino acids. This CDR3 is CASSPRLGNEQFF. CDR3 sequence (DNA): TGTGCCAGCAGCCCCAGACTAGGGAATGAGCAGTTCTTC.

This sequence joins TRBV19 and TRBJ1-2; 7 nucleotides line up with TRBD1. The V gene's germline CDR1 is LNHDA and CDR2 SQIVND (reference sequence). This CDR3 is 13 amino acids long. With 3 bases clipped from V and 8 bases from J, the junction kept 6 bases outside the gene matches. Here the CDR3 DNA reads TGTGCCAGTAGTATGACAGGGAGGGAGGGCTACACCTTC. This codes for CASSMTGREGYTF.

The chain employs TRBV20-1 and TRBJ1-1; TRBD1 matches at 9 bases. The V segment lost 1 base and the J segment 3 bases; nucleotides outside the gene matches: 9. Germline V CDR1 and CDR2: DFQATT, SNEGSKA (reference sequence). The CDR3 has 16 residues. CDR3 loop: CSARAGTGKLHTEAFF. CDR3 nucleotides: TGCAGTGCTAGAGCCGGGACAGGGAAATTGCACACTGAAGCTTTCTTT.

Only one count was recorded for this clonotype. A much larger clone differs from this one at a single base, so this may be a read error. The chain joins TRBV19 to TRBJ1-2; D may be TRBD1 (6 bases). Germline-derived CDR1 and CDR2 are LNHDA and SQIVND (reference sequence). V gave up 5 bases and J gave up 6 bases, with 19 bases separating them. The CDR3 is 15 residues long. In nucleotides, the CDR3 is TGTGCCAGTAGTTTGGTTAGAGGCAGGGGAGATGGCTACACCTTC. Protein sequence: CASSLVRGRGDGYTF. Drawing the rest from reference TRBV19 and TRBJ1-2, the complete variable domain is DGGITQSPKYLFRKEGQNVTLSCEQNLNHDAMYWYRQDPGQGLRLIYYSQIVNDFQKGDIAEGYSVSREKKESFPLTVTSAQKNPTAFYLCASSLVRGRGDGYTFGSGTRLTVV.

V is TRBV11-2 and J is TRBJ2-3, with D unresolved. The CDR3 sequence is 13 residues long. CDR1 is SGHAT, CDR2 FQNNGV, per germline. Trimming removed 5 bases from V and 5 bases from J, with 11 bases in between. The CDR3 bases are TGTGCCAGCAGCCCCACACGGGTAGATACGCAGTATTTT. This gives the protein CASSPTRVDTQYF.

This clonotype showed up many times. This chain uses TRBV11-2 with TRBJ2-1; D remains unclear. Germline V gene data show CDR1 as SGHAT and CDR2 as FQNNGV. The length of the CDR3 is 15 residues. Trimming shortened V by 5 bases and J by 5 bases, and 16 bases separated the two germline ends. In DNA form, the CDR3 reads TGTGCCAGCAGCCTACCGCCGGGTGCCCACAATGAGCAGTTCTTC. Protein product: CASSLPPGAHNEQFF.

This clonotype was counted ten times or more. This chain uses TRBV18 with TRBJ1-2; D possibly corresponds to TRBD1 (6 bases). The CDR3 is 14 amino acids. Germline-derived CDR1 and CDR2 are KGHSH and LQKENI. V was clipped by 4 bases and J by 3 bases, with 12 bases between them. CDR3 region: CASSRGAGDYGYTF. The CDR3 bases are TGTGCCAGCTCACGGGGGGCAGGAGACTATGGCTACACCTTC. The entire variable domain, with the rest obtained from reference TRBV18 and TRBJ1-2, is as follows: NAGVMQNPRHLVRRRGQEARLRCSPMKGHSHVYWYRQLPEEGLKFMVYLQKENIIDESGMPKERFSAEFPKEGPSILRIQQVVRGDSAAYFCASSRGAGDYGYTFGSGTRLTVV.

Ten or more counts support this clonotype. The rearrangement links TRBV7-9 to TRBJ2-3, with 9 bases lining up with TRBD1. The germline gives CDR1 SEHNR, CDR2 FQNEAQ (reference sequence). With V trimmed by 6 bases and J by 2 bases, 12 bases remained unmatched. The CDR3 is made up of 17 amino acids. The CDR3 region is CASRNLPGQGHTDTQYF. The CDR3 DNA sequence: TGTGCCAGCAGAAACCTGCCGGGACAGGGACACACAGATACGCAGTATTTT.

Many counts were recorded for this clonotype. The V and J genes are TRBV12-3 or TRBV12-4 and TRBJ2-1; D not resolved. CDR3 size: 13 residues. Trimming removed 4 bases from V and 8 bases from J, with 12 bases in between. The CDR3 DNA reads TGTGCCAGCAGTTCCCCCTCTCGCGATGAGCAGTTCTTC. Translation: CASSSPSRDEQFF.

At least ten counts were recorded for this clonotype. The chain recombines TRBV19 with TRBJ2-3; 8 bases fit TRBD2. Germline-derived CDR1 and CDR2 are LNHDA and SQIVND (reference sequence). J was trimmed by 2 bases and V by 8 bases; bases with no gene match: 6. The CDR3 covers 14 residues. The CDR3 reads CASGIGRATDTQYF. In DNA form, the CDR3 reads TGTGCCAGTGGCATCGGGAGGGCCACAGATACGCAGTATTTT.